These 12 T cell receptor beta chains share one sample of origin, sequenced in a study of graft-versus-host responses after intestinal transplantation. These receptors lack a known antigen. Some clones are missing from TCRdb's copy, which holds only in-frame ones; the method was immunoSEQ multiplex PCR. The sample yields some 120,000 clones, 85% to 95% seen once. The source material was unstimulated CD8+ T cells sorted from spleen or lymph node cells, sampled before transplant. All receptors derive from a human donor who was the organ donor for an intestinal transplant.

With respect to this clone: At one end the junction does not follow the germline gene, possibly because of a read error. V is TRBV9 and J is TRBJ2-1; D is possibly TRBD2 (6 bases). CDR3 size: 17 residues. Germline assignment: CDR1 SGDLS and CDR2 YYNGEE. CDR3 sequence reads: CAGSTRRVGRSYNEQFF. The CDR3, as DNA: TGTGCCGGCAGCACCCGGAGGGTAGGTCGCTCCTACAATGAGCAGTTCTTC.

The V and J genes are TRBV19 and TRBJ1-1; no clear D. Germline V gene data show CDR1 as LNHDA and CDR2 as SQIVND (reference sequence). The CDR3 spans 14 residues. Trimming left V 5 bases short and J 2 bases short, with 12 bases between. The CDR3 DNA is TGTGCCAGTAGTTTTTGGACGGGAAACACTGAAGCTTTCTTT. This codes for CASSFWTGNTEAFF.

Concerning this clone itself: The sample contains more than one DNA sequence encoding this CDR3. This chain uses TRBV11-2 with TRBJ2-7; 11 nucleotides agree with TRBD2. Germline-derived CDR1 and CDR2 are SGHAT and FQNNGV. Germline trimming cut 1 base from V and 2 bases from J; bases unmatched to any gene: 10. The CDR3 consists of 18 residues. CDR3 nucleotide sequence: TGTGCCAGCAGCTTAGGGCTAGCGGGAGGTTGGCGAACCTACGAGCAGTACTTC. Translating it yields CASSLGLAGGWRTYEQYF. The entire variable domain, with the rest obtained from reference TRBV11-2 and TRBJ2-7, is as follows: EAGVAQSPRYKIIEKRQSVAFWCNPISGHATLYWYQQILGQGPKLLIQFQNNGVVDDSQLPKDRFSAERLKGVDSTLKIQPAKLEDSAVYLCASSLGLAGGWRTYEQYFGPGTRLTVT.

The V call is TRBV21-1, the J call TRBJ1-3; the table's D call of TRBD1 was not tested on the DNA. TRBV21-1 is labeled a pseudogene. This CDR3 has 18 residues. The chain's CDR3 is CASSTFRDRARDGNTIYF. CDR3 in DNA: TGTGCCAGCAGCACGTTCCGGGACAGGGCTAGGGATGGAAACACCATATATTTT.

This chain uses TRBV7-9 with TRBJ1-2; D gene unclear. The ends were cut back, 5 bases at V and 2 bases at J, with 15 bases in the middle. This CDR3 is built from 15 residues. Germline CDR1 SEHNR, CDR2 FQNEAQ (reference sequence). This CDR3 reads CASSPSDYPNYGYTF. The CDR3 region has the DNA TGTGCCAGCAGCCCCAGTGACTACCCAAACTATGGCTACACCTTC.

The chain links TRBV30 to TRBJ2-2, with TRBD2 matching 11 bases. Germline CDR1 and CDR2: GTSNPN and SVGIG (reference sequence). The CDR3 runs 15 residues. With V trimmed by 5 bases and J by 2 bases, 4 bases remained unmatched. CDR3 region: CAWVAGGLNTGELFF. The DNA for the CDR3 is TGTGCCTGGGTAGCGGGAGGGCTTAACACCGGGGAGCTGTTTTTT.

The CDR3: CASSESREQLHEAFF. The CDR3 DNA sequence: TGTGCCAGCAGTGAAAGCAGGGAGCAGCTTCATGAAGCTTTCTTT. The V call is TRBV2, the J call TRBJ1-1; tentatively, D is TRBD1 (5 bases). CDR1 SNHLY and CDR2 FYNNEI come from the germline V gene. Trimming shortened V by 2 bases and J by 7 bases, and 17 bases separated the two germline ends. The CDR3 is 15 amino acids.

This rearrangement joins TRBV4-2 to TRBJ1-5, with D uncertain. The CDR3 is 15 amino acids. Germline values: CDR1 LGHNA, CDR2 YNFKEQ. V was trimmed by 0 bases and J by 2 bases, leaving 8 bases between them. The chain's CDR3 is CASSQDPNGNQPQHF. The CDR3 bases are TGTGCCAGCAGCCAAGATCCTAACGGCAATCAGCCCCAGCATTTT.

CDR3 loop: CASSTKRGSNTEAFF. CDR3 nucleotides: TGTGCCAGCAGTACCAAACGGGGATCGAACACTGAAGCTTTCTTT. This rearrangement joins TRBV27 to TRBJ1-1; no reliable D call. The V gene lost 5 bases and the J gene lost 1 base, with 14 bases spanning the gap. The CDR3 has 15 amino acids. Germline V gene data show CDR1 as MNHEY and CDR2 as SMNVEV (reference sequence).

This CDR3 is CASRAQTGRAGELFF. CDR3 DNA sequence: TGTGCCAGCAGGGCTCAGACAGGGAGGGCCGGGGAGCTGTTTTTT. The V and J genes are TRBV2 and TRBJ2-2, with D perhaps TRBD1 or TRBD2 (7 bases each). Germline CDR1 and CDR2: SNHLY and FYNNEI. The CDR3 has 15 amino acids. V gave up 6 bases and J gave up 6 bases, with 17 bases separating them.

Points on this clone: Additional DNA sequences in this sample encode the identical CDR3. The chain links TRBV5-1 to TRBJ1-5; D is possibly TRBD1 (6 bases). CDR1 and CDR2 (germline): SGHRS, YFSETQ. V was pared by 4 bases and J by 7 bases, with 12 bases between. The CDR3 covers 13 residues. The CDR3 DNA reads TGCGCCAGCAGCCCGGACAGAGGGCAGCCCCAGCATTTT. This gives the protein CASSPDRGQPQHF.

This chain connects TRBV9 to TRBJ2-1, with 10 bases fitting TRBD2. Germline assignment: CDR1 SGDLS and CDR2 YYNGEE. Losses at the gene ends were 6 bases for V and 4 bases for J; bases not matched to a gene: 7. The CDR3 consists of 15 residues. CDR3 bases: TGTGCCAGCACCTCTAGCGGGAGCCCATACAATGAGCAGTTCTTC. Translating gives CASTSSGSPYNEQFF.